The sequence of this TCR beta chain was determined in a study of T cells in localized non-small cell lung cancer. Only in-frame clones appear in the TCRdb table, and some are missing; sequencing was by immunoSEQ multiplex PCR. The sample comprises 15,000 or so clones, approximately 82% of which are singletons, and about 35% rests with the top ten. Findings and limits, study-wide: Tumor showed lower T cell clonality than uninvolved adjacent lung, where it was highest. For the top 100 tumor clones, a median roughly 56 also appeared in adjacent lung.

A note on this clone: Its antigen is still unknown.

Trimming stripped 0 bases from V and 3 bases from J, with 9 bases between. Germline V gene lookup returns CDR1 SGHDT and CDR2 YYEEEE. This CDR3 region has 14 residues. The chain joins TRBV5-6 to TRBJ2-5, with D perhaps matching TRBD1 or TRBD2 (5 bases each). The material was peripheral blood, obtained before any cancer treatment. This TCR was sampled from an older male donor with stage III lung adenocarcinoma. The CDR3 loop is CASSLGGTEETQYF. The CDR3 nucleotides read TGTGCCAGCAGCTTGGGAGGGACGGAAGAGACCCAGTACTTC. Full variable domain (missing parts from reference TRBV5-6 and TRBJ2-5): DAGVTQSPTHLIKTRGQQVTLRCSPKSGHDTVSWYQQALGQGPQFIFQYYEEEERQRGNFPDRFSGHQFPNYSSELNVNALLLGDSALYLCASSLGGTEETQYFGPGTRLLVL.